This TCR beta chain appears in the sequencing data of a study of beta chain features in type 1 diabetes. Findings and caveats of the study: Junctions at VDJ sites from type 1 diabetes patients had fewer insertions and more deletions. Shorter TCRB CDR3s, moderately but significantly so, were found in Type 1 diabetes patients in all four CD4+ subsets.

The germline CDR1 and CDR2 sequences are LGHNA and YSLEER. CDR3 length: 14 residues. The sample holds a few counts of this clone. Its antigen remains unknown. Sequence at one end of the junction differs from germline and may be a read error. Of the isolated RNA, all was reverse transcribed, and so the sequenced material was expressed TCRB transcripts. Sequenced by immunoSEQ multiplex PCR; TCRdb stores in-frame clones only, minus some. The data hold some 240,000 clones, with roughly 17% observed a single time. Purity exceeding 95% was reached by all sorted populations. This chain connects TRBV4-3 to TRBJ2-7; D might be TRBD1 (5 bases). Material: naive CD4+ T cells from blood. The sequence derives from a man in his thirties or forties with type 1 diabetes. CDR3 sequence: CASSKELQDYEQYF. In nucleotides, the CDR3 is TGCGCCAGCAGCAAAGAGTTACAGGACTACGAGCAGTACTTC.